These T cell receptor beta chains were read from a single sample in a study of OX40 agonist ivuxolimab in advanced cancers. Method: immunoSEQ multiplex PCR; TCRdb's copy keeps in-frame clones and lacks some. The sample includes 25,000 to 30,000 clones, around 86% of them seen just once. The specimen comprised CD4+ or CD8+ T cells sorted from blood, sampled in a trial of the OX40 agonist ivuxolimab. The origin of the receptors is an adult with an advanced solid tumor such as melanoma, head and neck, liver or kidney cancer. CDR3s include the opening cysteine and the closing phenylalanine or tryptophan. The order of the fields is CDR3 DNA, CDR3 protein, clone size, J gene, V gene, D gene. The D gene is left open where the match is weak. Size is stated for part of the rows, as once, few or many counts, or as a class when the clone is expanded.

CDR3 DNA: TGTGCCTGGAGTGTACGAGGAGGGCTCTCTGGAAACACCATATATTTT
CDR3 protein: CAWSVRGGLSGNTIYF
clone size: -
J gene: TRBJ1-3
V gene: TRBV30
D gene: -

CDR3 DNA: TGTGTCTGGGACAGGGGGCGAATCTACGAGCAGTACTTC
CDR3 protein: CVWDRGRIYEQYF
clone size: -
J gene: TRBJ2-7
V gene: TRBV19
D gene: TRBD1

CDR3 DNA: TGTGCCAGCAGTTTAACGGGTAATGAAAAACTGTTTTTT
CDR3 protein: CASSLTGNEKLFF
clone size: -
J gene: TRBJ1-4
V gene: TRBV28
D gene: -

CDR3 DNA: TGTGCCAGCAGTCCCAAAGGAGGGGGCGATGGCTACACCTTC
CDR3 protein: CASSPKGGGDGYTF
clone size: few
J gene: TRBJ1-2
V gene: TRBV27
D gene: TRBD1

CDR3 DNA: TGTGCCAGTAGTATCGGTGGGACAGTGAACACTGAAGCTTTCTTT
CDR3 protein: CASSIGGTVNTEAFF
clone size: -
J gene: TRBJ1-1
V gene: TRBV19
D gene: TRBD1

CDR3 DNA: TGCGCCAGCAGCCAGGACGGTTACAATGAGCAGTTCTTC
CDR3 protein: CASSQDGYNEQFF
clone size: once
J gene: TRBJ2-1
V gene: TRBV4-3
D gene: -

CDR3 DNA: TGTGCCAGCAGTTACTCGACGAGTCTGTCCTACGAGCAGTACTTC
CDR3 protein: CASSYSTSLSYEQYF
clone size: few
J gene: TRBJ2-7
V gene: TRBV6-5
D gene: -

CDR3 DNA: TGTGCCATCAGTGACCCACACCAGGGGGACAATCAGCCCCAGCATTTT
CDR3 protein: CAISDPHQGDNQPQHF
clone size: once
J gene: TRBJ1-5
V gene: TRBV10-3
D gene: TRBD1

CDR3 DNA: TGTGCCAGCAGCCCCTCATATTTCGGGGACAACGAGCAGTACTTC
CDR3 protein: CASSPSYFGDNEQYF
clone size: once
J gene: TRBJ2-7
V gene: TRBV4-2
D gene: -

CDR3 DNA: TGTGCTTACTCCGACAGGGAGGACACCGGGGAGCTGTTTTTT
CDR3 protein: CAYSDREDTGELFF
clone size: -
J gene: TRBJ2-2
V gene: TRBV6-1
D gene: -

CDR3 DNA: TGCGCCAGCAGCCACCGGTCCGAGGTGGGAGGCACTGAAGCTTTCTTT
CDR3 protein: CASSHRSEVGGTEAFF
clone size: -
J gene: TRBJ1-1
V gene: TRBV4-1
D gene: -

CDR3 DNA: TGCGCCAGCAGGGGGGGACCCTCCTACAATGAGCAGTTCTTC
CDR3 protein: CASRGGPSYNEQFF
clone size: -
J gene: TRBJ2-1
V gene: TRBV10-1
D gene: -

CDR3 DNA: TGCGCCAGCAGCCAAGAGACAGGGAATACCTACGAGCAGTACTTC
CDR3 protein: CASSQETGNTYEQYF
clone size: -
J gene: TRBJ2-7
V gene: TRBV4-3
D gene: TRBD1

CDR3 DNA: TGTGCCAGCAGCCCCCCAGAGGGGAATCCGAATGAAAAACTGTTTTTT
CDR3 protein: CASSPPEGNPNEKLFF
clone size: -
J gene: TRBJ1-4
V gene: TRBV7-7
D gene: -

CDR3 DNA: TGTGCCAGCAGTCGCTGGGACAGGGGGCCTAATGAAAAACTGTTTTTT
CDR3 protein: CASSRWDRGPNEKLFF
clone size: -
J gene: TRBJ1-4
V gene: TRBV28
D gene: TRBD1

CDR3 DNA: TGTGCCAGCAGTTTATCAGTCGGCTCCTACAATGAGCAGTTCTTC
CDR3 protein: CASSLSVGSYNEQFF
clone size: -
J gene: TRBJ2-1
V gene: TRBV28
D gene: -

CDR3 DNA: TGTGCCACCGACGAAGGGGCAGGGCCCACAGATACGCAGTATTTT
CDR3 protein: CATDEGAGPTDTQYF
clone size: -
J gene: TRBJ2-3
V gene: TRBV6-5
D gene: -

CDR3 DNA: TGTGCCAGCAGCTCCCAGTCGGGGCAGGATACGCAGTATTTT
CDR3 protein: CASSSQSGQDTQYF
clone size: -
J gene: TRBJ2-3
V gene: TRBV7-9
D gene: -

CDR3 DNA: TGCGCCAGCAGCTTGGATCCGCCAACCTACGAGCAGTACTTC
CDR3 protein: CASSLDPPTYEQYF
clone size: -
J gene: TRBJ2-7
V gene: TRBV5-1
D gene: -

CDR3 DNA: TGTGCCAGCAGCTTCTCCTCTCGAGGGGATACGCAGTATTTT
CDR3 protein: CASSFSSRGDTQYF
clone size: -
J gene: TRBJ2-3
V gene: TRBV7-3
D gene: -

CDR3 DNA: TGTGCCAGCAGCTATGGGGGGCGAGGTACTGAAGCTTTCTTT
CDR3 protein: CASSYGGRGTEAFF
clone size: -
J gene: TRBJ1-1
V gene: TRBV7-6
D gene: -

CDR3 DNA: TGTGCCAGCAGCCAGACCGCGGACAGGATTGAAGCTTTCTTT
CDR3 protein: CASSQTADRIEAFF
clone size: -
J gene: TRBJ1-1
V gene: TRBV5-5
D gene: TRBD1

CDR3 DNA: TGTGCCGCCTTGGTAGAACAGGGAGTCGGGGAGCTGTTTTTT
CDR3 protein: CAALVEQGVGELFF
clone size: once
J gene: TRBJ2-2
V gene: TRBV2
D gene: -